The 27 T cell receptor beta chains listed next were all sequenced from one sample in a study of T-cell reconstitution after alpha-beta-depleted transplantation in children. Unique molecular identifiers tagged the TCRbeta library. Each CDR3 protein gets one entry after TCRdb re-called the PCR reads with MiXCR. There are over 200,000 distinct CDR3 sequences in the sample; around 8.4% occur only once, and 35% to 40% lies in the top ten. The sample consisted of PBMCs, mostly from graft donor cells, taken 360 days after TCRalphabeta/CD19-depleted stem cell transplant. These TCRs come from a male patient between 2 and 15 years old who had a stem cell transplant for acute myeloid leukemia, so the T cells may come from the graft donor.

The chain has TRBV29-1 and TRBJ1-1; a possible D gene is TRBD1 (5 bases). Germline CDR1 reads SQVTM; CDR2 reads ANQGSEA. There are 13 residues in the CDR3. The V end lost 4 bases, the J end lost 3 bases, and 12 bases lay between the germline ends. CDR3 in amino acids: CSVARGWDTEAFF. The CDR3 coding sequence is TGCAGCGTTGCGCGGGGGTGGGACACTGAAGCTTTCTTT.

This clonotype was counted a few times. The chain uses TRBV19 and TRBJ2-7, with 10 bases that match TRBD1. The V gene's germline CDR1 is LNHDA and CDR2 SQIVND (reference sequence). V lost 5 bases to trimming and J lost 6 bases; unmatched junction nucleotides: 16. This CDR3 spans 17 amino acids. CDR3 bases: TGTGCCAGTAGTTTTCTCCCCCGGGACAGGGGTGATGGCGAGCAGTACTTC. The encoded protein is CASSFLPRDRGDGEQYF.

V gene TRBV20-1 combines with J gene TRBJ1-2, with D possibly TRBD1 on 5 matching bases. This CDR3 comprises 14 residues. Germline CDR1 and CDR2: DFQATT and SNEGSKA (reference sequence). V dropped 7 bases and J dropped 4 bases, with 19 bases sitting between them. The CDR3 sequence: CSVAAGSAGYGYTF. The CDR3 nucleotides read TGCAGTGTCGCGGCAGGGTCCGCGGGCTATGGCTACACCTTC.

This chain joins TRBV7-8 and TRBJ1-1; no firm D call. V gave up 5 bases and J gave up 6 bases, with 13 bases separating them. CDR3 length equals 13 residues. Germline CDR1 SGHVS, CDR2 FQNEAQ. CDR3 loop: CASSRTRSSEAFF. The CDR3 DNA is TGTGCCAGCAGCCGAACAAGGTCTTCTGAAGCTTTCTTT.

This clonotype has only a few counts. V is TRBV6-5 and J is TRBJ1-1, with D unresolved. There are 13 residues in the CDR3. Between the trimmed V and J ends, which lost 2 bases and 1 base, there was a span of 5 bases. The germline V gene has CDR1 MNHEY and CDR2 SVGAGI. In nucleotides, the CDR3 is TGTGCCAGCAGTTACCGGGCGAACACTGAAGCTTTCTTT. It yields the protein CASSYRANTEAFF.

Remarks on this clonotype: A much more abundant neighbour one base away suggests this may be a read error. J is TRBJ2-3 and V is TRBV20-1, with TRBD2 matching 8 bases. The germline V gene encodes CDR1 DFQATT and CDR2 SNEGSKA (reference sequence). The trim removed 6 bases at V and 6 bases at J, leaving 11 bases unmatched. The CDR3 extends over 14 amino acids. This CDR3 reads CSAIPSGGADTQYF. The CDR3 nucleotides read TGCAGTGCAATCCCATCCGGGGGGGCGGATACGCAGTATTTT.

This clonotype was counted ten times or more. This rearrangement joins TRBV20-1 to TRBJ2-3, with D maybe TRBD2 (6 bases). The CDR3 runs 13 residues. Germline-derived CDR1 and CDR2 are DFQATT and SNEGSKA (reference sequence). V lost 3 bases and J lost 2, with 9 bases in between. Here the CDR3 reads CSASGGFTDTQYF. CDR3 in DNA: TGCAGTGCTAGCGGGGGTTTCACAGATACGCAGTATTTT.

The DNA for the CDR3 is TGCGCCAGCAGCACGGACAGGGGAGATTACGAGCAGTACTTC. Its protein product is CASSTDRGDYEQYF. The V and J genes are TRBV5-1 and TRBJ2-7; 9 bases fit TRBD1. Germline CDR1 and CDR2: SGHRS and YFSETQ. The V segment lost 4 bases and the J segment 4 bases; nucleotides outside the gene matches: 6. This CDR3 is built from 14 residues.

V usage is TRBV10-3 and J usage is TRBJ2-3; D remains ambiguous. Trimming shortened V by 2 bases and J by 7 bases, and 16 bases separated the two germline ends. This CDR3 contains 15 residues. Germline V CDR1 and CDR2: ENHRY, SYGVKD. CDR3 in DNA: TGTGCCATCAGTGAGGGCCAGGCCTATGGAAATACGCAGTATTTT. This gives the protein CAISEGQAYGNTQYF.

This clonotype was seen a handful of times. The V gene is TRBV20-1, the J gene TRBJ2-1; D call uncertain. Germline CDR1 and CDR2: DFQATT and SNEGSKA (reference sequence). The CDR3 totals 13 residues. V was pared by 5 bases and J by 10 bases, with 18 bases between. In nucleotides, the CDR3 is TGCAGTGCTGAAGCAGGCCCTACGTTAGAGCAGTTCTTC. Its protein is CSAEAGPTLEQFF.

This clonotype was picked up many times. The chain has TRBV6-5 and TRBJ2-4, with 8 nucleotides matching TRBD1. Germline loops: CDR1 MNHEY, CDR2 SVGAGI. With 2 bases clipped from V and 0 bases from J, the junction kept 3 bases outside the gene matches. The CDR3 has 16 amino acids. CDR3 nucleotide sequence: TGTGCCAGCAGTTACGGGACAGGAGTAGCCAAAAACATTCAGTACTTC. Amino acid sequence: CASSYGTGVAKNIQYF.

This clonotype was seen more than once but under ten times. V is TRBV5-1 and J is TRBJ1-6; D is unresolved. V shed 0 bases and J shed 7 bases, with 11 bases lying between them. CDR1 and CDR2 (germline): SGHRS, YFSETQ. CDR3 length: 15 residues. CDR3 amino acids: CASSLELFDNSPLHF. In DNA, the CDR3 is TGCGCCAGCAGCTTGGAGCTCTTCGACAATTCACCCCTCCACTTT.

The chain carries TRBV4-1 and TRBJ2-7, with 13 bases aligning to TRBD2. V was pared by 2 bases and J by 3 bases, with 4 bases of the junction left unmatched. The CDR3 covers 16 residues. Germline loops: CDR1 MGHRA, CDR2 YSYEKL. As DNA, the CDR3 is TGCGCCAGCAGCCAAACTAGCGGGAGGGCGGGCTACGAGCAGTACTTC. This translates into CASSQTSGRAGYEQYF.

The V and J genes are TRBV4-2 and TRBJ2-4; D may be TRBD2 (5 bases). CDR1 is LGHNA and CDR2 is YNFKEQ in the germline V gene. This CDR3 is built from 18 residues. Trimming cost V 0 bases and J 0 bases, with 15 bases left between them. The CDR3 DNA sequence: TGTGCCAGCAGCCAAGATAATCTGGTAGCGCTAGCCAAAAACATTCAGTACTTC. Translated: CASSQDNLVALAKNIQYF.

The V gene is TRBV18, the J gene TRBJ1-1; D is ambiguous. Between the trimmed V and J ends, which lost 5 bases and 9 bases, there was a span of 10 bases. The CDR3 contains 11 residues. CDR1 is KGHSH, CDR2 LQKENI, per germline. The CDR3 bases are TGTGCCAGCTCATCGGGCCTCCAAGCTTTCTTT. This encodes CASSSGLQAFF.

The chain uses TRBV12-5 and TRBJ1-4, with 7 bases identical to TRBD1. CDR1 is LGHNT and CDR2 is FRNRAP in the germline V gene. This CDR3 is built from 14 residues. V lost 1 base and J lost 5; bases outside the gene matches: 1. The CDR3 coding sequence is TGTGCTAGTGGTTTGGGCAGGGGGAATGAAAAACTGTTTTTT. It encodes CASGLGRGNEKLFF.

This clonotype was detected many times. The V gene is TRBV20-1, the J gene TRBJ2-7; tentative D call: TRBD2 (5 bases). This CDR3 contains 13 residues. Germline V gene sequence: CDR1 DFQATT, CDR2 SNEGSKA (reference sequence). V was trimmed by 6 bases and J by 0 bases, leaving 12 bases between them. CDR3: CSATRGSSYEQYV. The CDR3 DNA reads as TGCAGTGCCACCCGGGGTTCCTCCTACGAGCAGTACGTC.

The chain recombines TRBV12-3 or TRBV12-4 with TRBJ2-5, with TRBD1 matching 8 bases. The CDR3 contains 14 residues. V gave up 5 bases and J gave up 5 bases; unmatched junction bases: 7. CDR3: CASSAGQGRETQYF. CDR3 nucleotides: TGTGCCAGCAGTGCCGGACAGGGCAGGGAGACCCAGTACTTC.

In regard to this clonotype: One junction end disagrees with the germline gene, perhaps due to a read error. The CDR3 nucleotides are TGTAGCGTCCCTACCTCAAAAGGTAATGAGCAGTTCTTC. This translates into CSVPTSKGNEQFF. This chain joins TRBV20-1 and TRBJ2-1, with a weak D call TRBD2 (5 bases). Germline V gives CDR1 DFQATT, CDR2 SNEGSKA (reference sequence). The CDR3 consists of 13 residues.

The V and J genes are TRBV12-3 or TRBV12-4 and TRBJ2-5, with 9 positions matching TRBD2. The CDR3 is 15 residues long. Trimming removed 3 bases from V and 4 bases from J; junction bases left unmatched: 6. Here the CDR3 DNA reads TGTGCCAGCAGTTTGGGGACTAGCTTGAGAGAGACCCAGTACTTC. Translating gives CASSLGTSLRETQYF.

This clonotype was recorded at least ten times. This rearrangement joins TRBV10-3 to TRBJ1-3; 9 nucleotides match TRBD1. CDR3 size: 15 residues. Germline V gene sequence: CDR1 ENHRY, CDR2 SYGVKD. V lost 6 bases to trimming and J lost 0 bases; unmatched junction nucleotides: 3. DNA for the CDR3: TGTGCCATCAGAGGGGACAGGGCCTCTGGAAACACCATATATTTT. Translation: CAIRGDRASGNTIYF.

This clonotype has ten or more counts. This chain uses TRBV20-1 with TRBJ2-3, with D possibly being TRBD1 (6 bases). Trimming removed 5 bases from V and 5 bases from J, with 20 bases in between. The germline V gene encodes CDR1 DFQATT and CDR2 SNEGSKA (reference sequence). The CDR3 extends over 15 amino acids. The CDR3 DNA reads TGCAGTGCTCAAAATCGACAGGCCCTGGGAGATACGCAGTATTTT. Translation: CSAQNRQALGDTQYF.

This clonotype came up many times. The V call is TRBV12-3 or TRBV12-4, the J call TRBJ2-5; D is unresolved. Trimming pared 1 base from V and 5 bases from J, leaving 5 bases between. This CDR3 has 12 amino acids. The CDR3 region is CASSLVAETQYF. For the CDR3, the DNA is TGTGCCAGCAGTTTAGTGGCGGAGACCCAGTACTTC.

In its sample, this clonotype was seen a few times. This rearrangement joins TRBV13 to TRBJ2-2, with D perhaps matching TRBD2 (6 bases). V was clipped by 7 bases and J by 2 bases, with 20 bases between them. The CDR3 length is 17 residues. The germline gives CDR1 PRHDT, CDR2 FYEKMQ (reference sequence). The CDR3 loop reads CASTKSLRGTNTGELFF. DNA of the CDR3: TGTGCCAGCACCAAATCGTTGCGGGGAACAAACACCGGGGAGCTGTTTTTT.

This clonotype was picked up a small number of times. The chain uses TRBV12-3 or TRBV12-4 and TRBJ1-1; TRBD1 agrees at 12 bases. Germline trimming cut 7 bases from V and 11 bases from J; bases unmatched to any gene: 23. This CDR3 has 18 residues. The CDR3 loop reads CASNPGRGTGGGFGDAFF. CDR3 nucleotides: TGTGCCAGCAACCCCGGGAGAGGGACAGGGGGCGGTTTCGGAGACGCTTTCTTT.

This clonotype has more than one count but fewer than ten. The chain recombines TRBV4-1 with TRBJ2-7, with 7 bases lining up with TRBD2. The J segment lost 2 bases and the V segment lost 1 base, leaving 11 bases of the junction unmatched. This CDR3 spans 17 amino acids. Germline loops: CDR1 MGHRA, CDR2 YSYEKL. DNA for the CDR3: TGCGCCAGCAGCCAAGGGACGGATCGACTAGCAGCCTACGAGCAGTACTTC. As protein: CASSQGTDRLAAYEQYF.

This clonotype was seen ten or more times. The chain carries TRBV10-3 and TRBJ1-1; the D is unclear. Germline V gene data show CDR1 as ENHRY and CDR2 as SYGVKD. This CDR3 has 14 residues. Trimming cost V 4 bases and J 1 base, with 10 bases left between them. The DNA for the CDR3 is TGTGCCATCAGTGCGGACCTACAGAACACTGAAGCTTTCTTT. Amino acid sequence: CAISADLQNTEAFF.